The rows below give T cell receptor beta chains drawn from one sample of a study of cytomegalovirus exposure and HLA in healthy donors. Repertoires were generated with immunoSEQ multiplex PCR, while TCRdb's copy carries only in-frame clones and drops some. The profile shows about 130,000 clones, approximately 80% of them singletons. The sample consisted of PBMCs. The receptors shown here come from a girl aged 2 to 9 in good health and CMV-seronegative. The CDR3 runs from the conserved cysteine through the conserved F or W. D genes are given only for firm matches. Clone size is stated in some rows and not others, as once, few, many or a class when expanded.

cdr3_nt: TGCGCCAGCAGCTGGACGGCCGGAGGGAATAATGAGCAGTTCTTC
cdr3_aa: CASSWTAGGNNEQFF
j_call: TRBJ2-1
d_call: -
v_call: TRBV5-1
clone_size: -

cdr3_nt: TGTGCCAGCAGCGTACGGACGGGATGGGATACGCAGTATTTT
cdr3_aa: CASSVRTGWDTQYF
j_call: TRBJ2-3
d_call: -
v_call: TRBV9
clone_size: -

cdr3_nt: TGCGCCAGCAGCTTCGGCGGACTGGAGACCCAGTACTTC
cdr3_aa: CASSFGGLETQYF
j_call: TRBJ2-5
d_call: -
v_call: TRBV5-1
clone_size: -

cdr3_nt: TGTGCCATCAGTGAGTCGGGACAATATGGCTACACCTTC
cdr3_aa: CAISESGQYGYTF
j_call: TRBJ1-2
d_call: -
v_call: TRBV10-3
clone_size: -

cdr3_nt: TGTGCCAGCAGCGGGGACAGTTCCCAAGAGACCCAGTACTTC
cdr3_aa: CASSGDSSQETQYF
j_call: TRBJ2-5
d_call: TRBD1
v_call: TRBV9
clone_size: once

cdr3_nt: TGTGCCAGCAGTGCGCGGACAGGGGGAGTCTACGAGCAGTACTTC
cdr3_aa: CASSARTGGVYEQYF
j_call: TRBJ2-7
d_call: TRBD1
v_call: TRBV27
clone_size: -

cdr3_nt: TGTGCCAGCGCCTGGAGGAGAAGCTCCTACAATGAGCAGTTCTTC
cdr3_aa: CASAWRRSSYNEQFF
j_call: TRBJ2-1
d_call: -
v_call: TRBV6-5
clone_size: -

cdr3_nt: TGTGCCAGCAGTGGGCTAGCGAGTACAGATACGCAGTATTTT
cdr3_aa: CASSGLASTDTQYF
j_call: TRBJ2-3
d_call: -
v_call: TRBV5-6
clone_size: -

cdr3_nt: TGTGCCAGCAGATTACTAGCGGGAGTTGGCACCCAGTACTTC
cdr3_aa: CASRLLAGVGTQYF
j_call: TRBJ2-5
d_call: TRBD2
v_call: TRBV27
clone_size: -

cdr3_nt: TGCGCCAGCAGCCAAGGCTGGACAGGGGGCGTTTCCTACACCTTC
cdr3_aa: CASSQGWTGGVSYTF
j_call: TRBJ1-2
d_call: TRBD1
v_call: TRBV4-3
clone_size: -

cdr3_nt: TGTGCCAGCTCACCCCTGGACAGTATCCTCTATGGCTACACCTTC
cdr3_aa: CASSPLDSILYGYTF
j_call: TRBJ1-2
d_call: -
v_call: TRBV18
clone_size: -

cdr3_nt: TGTGCCAGCAGTTTATTTAGTTCTAGCAATCAGCCCCAGCATTTT
cdr3_aa: CASSLFSSSNQPQHF
j_call: TRBJ1-5
d_call: -
v_call: TRBV27
clone_size: -

cdr3_nt: TGTGCCAGCAGCTTTGGATGGGAGAACTGGCAGCCCCAGCATTTT
cdr3_aa: CASSFGWENWQPQHF
j_call: TRBJ1-5
d_call: -
v_call: TRBV7-8
clone_size: -

cdr3_nt: TGTGCCAGCAGCACCCGGGACAATCGGATCAAAAACATTCAGTACTTC
cdr3_aa: CASSTRDNRIKNIQYF
j_call: TRBJ2-4
d_call: -
v_call: TRBV7-3
clone_size: few

cdr3_nt: TGTGCCACCAGCAGGCGGGGCACCTACGAGCAGTACTTC
cdr3_aa: CATSRRGTYEQYF
j_call: TRBJ2-7
d_call: -
v_call: TRBV15
clone_size: -

cdr3_nt: TGTGCCAGCAGGAGCGGGATCCGGGACGAGCAGTACTTC
cdr3_aa: CASRSGIRDEQYF
j_call: TRBJ2-7
d_call: TRBD2
v_call: TRBV27
clone_size: -

cdr3_nt: TGTGCCTGGAGTGTAACTTTTCCGGGACAGGGGACCGGGGAGCTGTTTTTT
cdr3_aa: CAWSVTFPGQGTGELFF
j_call: TRBJ2-2
d_call: TRBD1
v_call: TRBV30
clone_size: -

cdr3_nt: TGTGCTAGTGGTACATCCGAGGGAGGTTGGAATCAGCCCCAGCATTTT
cdr3_aa: CASGTSEGGWNQPQHF
j_call: TRBJ1-5
d_call: -
v_call: TRBV12-5
clone_size: -

cdr3_nt: TGTGCCAGCAGAAGGGGATCAGAGAGACCCGGGGAGCTGTTTTTT
cdr3_aa: CASRRGSERPGELFF
j_call: TRBJ2-2
d_call: -
v_call: TRBV21-1
clone_size: -

cdr3_nt: TGCGCCAGCAGCCAACGGACTAGCCAAGATACGCAGTATTTT
cdr3_aa: CASSQRTSQDTQYF
j_call: TRBJ2-3
d_call: TRBD2
v_call: TRBV4-1
clone_size: few

cdr3_nt: TGTGCCAGCAAAACAGGGTGGAAGGGCTACGAGCAGTACTTC
cdr3_aa: CASKTGWKGYEQYF
j_call: TRBJ2-7
d_call: -
v_call: TRBV27
clone_size: -

cdr3_nt: TGTGCCAGCAGTCCAGGATGGGGGACAGGGGAGGGGCCCCAGCATTTT
cdr3_aa: CASSPGWGTGEGPQHF
j_call: TRBJ1-5
d_call: TRBD1
v_call: TRBV27
clone_size: once

cdr3_nt: TGTGCCAGCAGCTTTCAGAACGGGTTTTACAATGAGCAGTTCTTC
cdr3_aa: CASSFQNGFYNEQFF
j_call: TRBJ2-1
d_call: -
v_call: TRBV11-2
clone_size: once

cdr3_nt: TGTGCCAGCAGTTTATCAGGACAGGGTGCGACTAATGAAAAACTGTTTTTT
cdr3_aa: CASSLSGQGATNEKLFF
j_call: TRBJ1-4
d_call: TRBD1
v_call: TRBV27
clone_size: -

cdr3_nt: TGTGCCAGCAGCCCTGTCCGACTAGCGTGCGATGAGCAGTTCTTC
cdr3_aa: CASSPVRLACDEQFF
j_call: TRBJ2-1
d_call: -
v_call: TRBV21-1
clone_size: once

cdr3_nt: TGCAGCGTTGGCAGGGGCGGTGAAAAACTGTTTTTT
cdr3_aa: CSVGRGGEKLFF
j_call: TRBJ1-4
d_call: -
v_call: TRBV29-1
clone_size: -

cdr3_nt: TGCGCCAGCAGCTTGGATTCTAGCTCCTACAATGAGCAGTTCTTC
cdr3_aa: CASSLDSSSYNEQFF
j_call: TRBJ2-1
d_call: -
v_call: TRBV5-1
clone_size: -

cdr3_nt: TGCGCCAGCAGCTTGGCTCCAGGGGGCGGGGTTGAGCAGTTCTTC
cdr3_aa: CASSLAPGGGVEQFF
j_call: TRBJ2-1
d_call: TRBD1
v_call: TRBV5-1
clone_size: -

cdr3_nt: TGTGCCAGTAGTATAGGGACTAGCGGGGACTACGCGAACACCGGGGAGCTGTTTTTT
cdr3_aa: CASSIGTSGDYANTGELFF
j_call: TRBJ2-2
d_call: TRBD2
v_call: TRBV19
clone_size: -

cdr3_nt: TGCGCCAGCAGCTTGGAATTAACAGGGAGCTCTGGAAACACCATATATTTT
cdr3_aa: CASSLELTGSSGNTIYF
j_call: TRBJ1-3
d_call: -
v_call: TRBV5-1
clone_size: -

cdr3_nt: TGTGCCAGCAGTGACACTAGCGGGGGGGCCAGTCGGTTCTTC
cdr3_aa: CASSDTSGGASRFF
j_call: TRBJ2-1
d_call: TRBD2
v_call: TRBV9
clone_size: -

cdr3_nt: TGCAGCGTACTAGGACGGCACATGCGGGATGAAAAACTGTTTTTT
cdr3_aa: CSVLGRHMRDEKLFF
j_call: TRBJ1-4
d_call: -
v_call: TRBV29-1
clone_size: -

cdr3_nt: TGTGCCAGCAGTTTAACGGGACAGGGGAGGGTCTCGACGAACACTGAAGCTTTCTTT
cdr3_aa: CASSLTGQGRVSTNTEAFF
j_call: TRBJ1-1
d_call: TRBD1
v_call: TRBV27
clone_size: -

cdr3_nt: TGTGCCAGCAGTATTAGCGGGGGGGCCCCAGAGACCCAGTACTTC
cdr3_aa: CASSISGGAPETQYF
j_call: TRBJ2-5
d_call: TRBD2
v_call: TRBV6-5
clone_size: -

cdr3_nt: TGCGCCAGCAGCTTGAGTCTGGGGAGGTGGGAAGCTTTCTTT
cdr3_aa: CASSLSLGRWEAFF
j_call: TRBJ1-1
d_call: -
v_call: TRBV5-1
clone_size: few

cdr3_nt: TGTGCCTGGAGTGCGCCAAAACCGGGACTAGCGGGATCTAATGAGCAGTTCTTC
cdr3_aa: CAWSAPKPGLAGSNEQFF
j_call: TRBJ2-1
d_call: TRBD2
v_call: TRBV30
clone_size: -

cdr3_nt: TGTGCCAGCAGTGATAGGACAGTCCAAAACACCGGGGAGCTGTTTTTT
cdr3_aa: CASSDRTVQNTGELFF
j_call: TRBJ2-2
d_call: -
v_call: TRBV6-1
clone_size: few

cdr3_nt: TGCGCCAGCAGTTCTAGCCGACTGGGCCCCAATGAGCAGTTCTTC
cdr3_aa: CASSSSRLGPNEQFF
j_call: TRBJ2-1
d_call: -
v_call: TRBV10-2
clone_size: -

cdr3_nt: TGTGCCTGGAGTGGAAACAGGGAGAGGGACTATGGCTACACCTTC
cdr3_aa: CAWSGNRERDYGYTF
j_call: TRBJ1-2
d_call: -
v_call: TRBV30
clone_size: once

cdr3_nt: TGTGCCAGCAGCTTAGTTAGAGGGGAGCTGTTTTTT
cdr3_aa: CASSLVRGELFF
j_call: TRBJ2-2
d_call: -
v_call: TRBV7-8
clone_size: -

cdr3_nt: TGTGCCAGCAGCCCCGACCCAGGTTTCGGCTACACCTTC
cdr3_aa: CASSPDPGFGYTF
j_call: TRBJ1-2
d_call: -
v_call: TRBV7-2
clone_size: once

cdr3_nt: TGTGCCAGCATCCCGTCCGGCGAGTGGGGGCAGTATAATTCACCCCTCCACTTT
cdr3_aa: CASIPSGEWGQYNSPLHF
j_call: TRBJ1-6
d_call: -
v_call: TRBV7-9
clone_size: -

cdr3_nt: TGTGCCAGCAGCCAAGATCCTAGCGGGAGCGGGGAGCTGTTTTTT
cdr3_aa: CASSQDPSGSGELFF
j_call: TRBJ2-2
d_call: TRBD2
v_call: TRBV4-2
clone_size: once

cdr3_nt: TGCAGCGTCCACCCCCCGGGACAGCACCGAAAAGAGACCCAGTACTTC
cdr3_aa: CSVHPPGQHRKETQYF
j_call: TRBJ2-5
d_call: TRBD1
v_call: TRBV29-1
clone_size: -

cdr3_nt: TGCGCCAGCAGCCAAGGGTACGGGAGTTCCTTGGAGCAGTTCTTC
cdr3_aa: CASSQGYGSSLEQFF
j_call: TRBJ2-1
d_call: -
v_call: TRBV4-1
clone_size: once

cdr3_nt: TGTGCCAGCAAGGCGGGGAGGGCCGGAGGATACGAGCAGTACTTC
cdr3_aa: CASKAGRAGGYEQYF
j_call: TRBJ2-7
d_call: TRBD2
v_call: TRBV7-2
clone_size: -

cdr3_nt: TGCGCCAGCAGCTTGGCTAGCGCGGGCTACGAGCAGTACTTC
cdr3_aa: CASSLASAGYEQYF
j_call: TRBJ2-7
d_call: -
v_call: TRBV5-1
clone_size: -

cdr3_nt: TGTGCCTGGGGTCGGGGGACTAGCGGGAGTAAGACAGATACGCAGTATTTT
cdr3_aa: CAWGRGTSGSKTDTQYF
j_call: TRBJ2-3
d_call: TRBD2
v_call: TRBV30
clone_size: once

cdr3_nt: TGTGCCAGCAGCGGGGACAGGCCTCTGGATTCACCCCTCCACTTT
cdr3_aa: CASSGDRPLDSPLHF
j_call: TRBJ1-6
d_call: TRBD1
v_call: TRBV7-2
clone_size: few

cdr3_nt: TGTGCCAGTAGTGCCTTCGGGACCCAGTACTTC
cdr3_aa: CASSAFGTQYF
j_call: TRBJ2-5
d_call: -
v_call: TRBV19
clone_size: -

cdr3_nt: TGTGCCAGCTCGGGACAGGGGTACAATGAGCAGTTCTTC
cdr3_aa: CASSGQGYNEQFF
j_call: TRBJ2-1
d_call: TRBD1
v_call: TRBV18
clone_size: -

cdr3_nt: TGTGCCTGGAGAGCCGTCGGGGACAGTAAGAATAATTCCCCCCTCCACTTT
cdr3_aa: CAWRAVGDSKNNSPLHF
j_call: TRBJ1-6
d_call: TRBD1
v_call: TRBV30
clone_size: -

cdr3_nt: TGTGCCAGTCGATTCGGACAGGGTCTAGGCTACACCTTC
cdr3_aa: CASRFGQGLGYTF
j_call: TRBJ1-2
d_call: TRBD1
v_call: TRBV19
clone_size: -

cdr3_nt: TGTGCCAGCAGCCAGACTAGCGGGAGCGTCTCCTACGAGCAGTACTTC
cdr3_aa: CASSQTSGSVSYEQYF
j_call: TRBJ2-7
d_call: TRBD2
v_call: TRBV4-2
clone_size: -

cdr3_nt: TGCGCCAGCAAGGCGGGAATGGGGGAGACCCAGTACTTC
cdr3_aa: CASKAGMGETQYF
j_call: TRBJ2-5
d_call: -
v_call: TRBV4-1
clone_size: -

cdr3_nt: TGTGCCGGACGACAGGGGGGGTCTAGTGGCTACACCTTC
cdr3_aa: CAGRQGGSSGYTF
j_call: TRBJ1-2
d_call: TRBD1
v_call: TRBV2
clone_size: -

cdr3_nt: TGTGCCAGCAGTTACTCATCGCCTAGCGAATCCTACGAGCAGTACTTC
cdr3_aa: CASSYSSPSESYEQYF
j_call: TRBJ2-7
d_call: -
v_call: TRBV6-5
clone_size: -

cdr3_nt: TGTGCCAGCAGCCGAGATATCGGACTAGCGGGCGGATACAATGAGCAGTTCTTC
cdr3_aa: CASSRDIGLAGGYNEQFF
j_call: TRBJ2-1
d_call: TRBD2
v_call: TRBV7-6
clone_size: few

cdr3_nt: TGTGCCAGCAAGGGCTCTGGGAGTGAAAAACTGTTTTTT
cdr3_aa: CASKGSGSEKLFF
j_call: TRBJ1-4
d_call: -
v_call: TRBV27
clone_size: few

cdr3_nt: TGTGCCAGTAGTATCCTACAGGGTAGAAGCACTGAAGCTTTCTTT
cdr3_aa: CASSILQGRSTEAFF
j_call: TRBJ1-1
d_call: -
v_call: TRBV19
clone_size: -